What follows are 3 T cell receptor beta chains derived from one specimen sequenced in a study of cytomegalovirus exposure and HLA in healthy donors. The study ran its PCR with 60 Vbeta and 13 Jbeta primers. Produced via immunoSEQ multiplex PCR; TCRdb's table is partial and in-frame only. The sample shows approximately 150,000 clones, 70% to 90% of them seen only once. The sample was PBMCs. The source is a man aged 25-40 years in good health and CMV-seropositive.

The rearrangement joins TRBV19 to TRBJ2-7; 8 bases align to TRBD1. The CDR3 is 15 amino acids. Germline V gene sequence: CDR1 LNHDA, CDR2 SQIVND (reference sequence). Trimming cost V 1 base and J 3 bases; bases outside gene matches: 5. The CDR3 is CASSIGTGFGYEQYV. For the CDR3, the DNA is TGTGCCAGTAGTATAGGGACAGGGTTCGGCTACGAGCAGTACGTC.

This clone was seen a few times. Other nucleotide sequences from this sample produce the same CDR3. V and J are TRBV7-6 and TRBJ1-1; 9 bases align to TRBD1. V lost 5 bases and J lost 5; bases outside the gene matches: 6. CDR1 is SGHVS and CDR2 is FNYEAQ in the germline V gene. CDR3 length: 14 amino acids. The CDR3 loop reads CASSPRTGDTEAFF. The DNA of the CDR3 is TGTGCCAGCAGCCCGAGGACAGGGGATACTGAAGCTTTCTTT.

The sample holds a few counts of this clone. The chain carries TRBV6-1 and TRBJ2-1; TRBD2 matches 7 bases. CDR1 and CDR2 from the germline V gene are MNHNS and SASEGT. J was trimmed by 7 bases and V by 8 bases; bases with no gene match: 14. The CDR3 has 15 amino acids. CDR3: CASVTSLANGNEQFF. The CDR3 DNA sequence: TGTGCCAGCGTGACTAGCCTAGCAAATGGGAATGAGCAGTTCTTC.